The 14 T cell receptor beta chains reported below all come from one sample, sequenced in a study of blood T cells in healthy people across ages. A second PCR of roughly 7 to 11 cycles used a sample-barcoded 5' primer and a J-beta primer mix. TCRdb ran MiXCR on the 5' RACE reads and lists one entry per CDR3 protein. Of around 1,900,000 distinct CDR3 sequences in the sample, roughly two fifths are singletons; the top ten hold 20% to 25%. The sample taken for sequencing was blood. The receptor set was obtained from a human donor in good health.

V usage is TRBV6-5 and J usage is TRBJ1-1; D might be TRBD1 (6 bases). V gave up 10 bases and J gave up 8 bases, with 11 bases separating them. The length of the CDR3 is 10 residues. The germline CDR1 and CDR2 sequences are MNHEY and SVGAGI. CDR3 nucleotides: TGTGCCACCCGGAGGGGGGAAGCTTTCTTT. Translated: CATRRGEAFF.

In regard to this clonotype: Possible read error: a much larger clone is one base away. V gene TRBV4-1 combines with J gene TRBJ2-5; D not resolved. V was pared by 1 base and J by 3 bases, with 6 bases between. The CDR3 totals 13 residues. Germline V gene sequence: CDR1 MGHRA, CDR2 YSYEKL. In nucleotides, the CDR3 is TGCGCCAGCAGCCAAGGGATCAAAGAGACCCAGTACTTC. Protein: CASSQGIKETQYF.

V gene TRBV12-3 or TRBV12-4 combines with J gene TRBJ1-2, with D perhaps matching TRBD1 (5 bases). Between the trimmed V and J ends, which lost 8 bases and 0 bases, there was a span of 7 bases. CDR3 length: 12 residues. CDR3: CASWGTNYGYTF. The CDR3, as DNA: TGTGCCAGCTGGGGCACTAACTATGGCTACACCTTC.

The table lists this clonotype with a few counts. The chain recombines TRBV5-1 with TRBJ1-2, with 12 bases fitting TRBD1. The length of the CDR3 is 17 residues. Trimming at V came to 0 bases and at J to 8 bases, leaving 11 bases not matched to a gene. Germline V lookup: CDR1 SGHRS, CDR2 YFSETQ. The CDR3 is CASSLVAPGTGGRGYTF. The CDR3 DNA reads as TGCGCCAGCAGCTTGGTAGCCCCCGGGACAGGGGGCAGAGGCTACACCTTC.

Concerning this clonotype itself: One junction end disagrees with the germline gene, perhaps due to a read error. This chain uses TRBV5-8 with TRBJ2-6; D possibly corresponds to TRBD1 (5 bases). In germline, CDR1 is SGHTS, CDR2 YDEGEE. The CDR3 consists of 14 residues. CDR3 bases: TGTGCCAGCATCAAGGTCTCTGGGGCCAACGTCCGGACTTTC. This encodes CASIKVSGANVRTF.

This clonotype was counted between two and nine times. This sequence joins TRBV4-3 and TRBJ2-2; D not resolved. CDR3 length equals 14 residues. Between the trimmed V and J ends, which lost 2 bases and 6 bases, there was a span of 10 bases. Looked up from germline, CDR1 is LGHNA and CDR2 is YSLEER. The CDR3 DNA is TGCGCCAGCAGCCAACTACCAAGGGCCGGGGAGCTGTTTTTT. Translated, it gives CASSQLPRAGELFF.

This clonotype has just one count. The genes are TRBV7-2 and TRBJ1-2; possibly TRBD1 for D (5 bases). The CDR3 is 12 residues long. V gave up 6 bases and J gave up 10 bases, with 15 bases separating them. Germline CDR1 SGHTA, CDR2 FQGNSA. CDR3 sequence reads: CASSHPWGDYTF. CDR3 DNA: TGTGCCAGCAGTCACCCCTGGGGGGACTACACCTTC.

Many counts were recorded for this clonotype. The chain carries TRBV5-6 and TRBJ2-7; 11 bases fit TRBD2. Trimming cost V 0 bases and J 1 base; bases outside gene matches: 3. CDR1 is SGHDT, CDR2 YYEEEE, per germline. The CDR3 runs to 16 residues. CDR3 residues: CASSLAGTSGSYEQYF. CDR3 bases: TGTGCCAGCAGCTTGGCCGGGACTAGCGGTTCCTACGAGCAGTACTTC.

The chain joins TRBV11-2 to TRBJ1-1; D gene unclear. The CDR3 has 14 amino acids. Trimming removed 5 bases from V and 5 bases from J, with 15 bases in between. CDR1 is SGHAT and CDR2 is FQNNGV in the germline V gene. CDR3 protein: CASSLIFGRTEAFF. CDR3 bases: TGTGCCAGCAGCCTTATCTTCGGGAGAACTGAAGCTTTCTTT.

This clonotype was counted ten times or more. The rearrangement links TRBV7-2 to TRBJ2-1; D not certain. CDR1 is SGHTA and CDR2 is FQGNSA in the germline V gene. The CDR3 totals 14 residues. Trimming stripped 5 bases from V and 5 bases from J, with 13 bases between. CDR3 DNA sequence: TGTGCCAGCAGCCCCTCAGGCCTCGACAATGAGCAGTTCTTC. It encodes CASSPSGLDNEQFF. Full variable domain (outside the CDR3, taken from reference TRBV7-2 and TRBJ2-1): GAGVSQSPSNKVTEKGKDVELRCDPISGHTALYWYRQSLGQGLEFLIYFQGNSAPDKSGLPSDRFSAERTGGSVSTLTIQRTQQEDSAVYLCASSPSGLDNEQFFGPGTRLTVL.

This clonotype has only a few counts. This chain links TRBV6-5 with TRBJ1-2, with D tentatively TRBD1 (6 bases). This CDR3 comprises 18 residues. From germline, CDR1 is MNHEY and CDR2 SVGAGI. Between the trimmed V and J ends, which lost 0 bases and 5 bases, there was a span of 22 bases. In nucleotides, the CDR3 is TGTGCCAGCAGTTACTCTCATCTGCGACAGGACATCTTGTATGGCTACACCTTC. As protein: CASSYSHLRQDILYGYTF.

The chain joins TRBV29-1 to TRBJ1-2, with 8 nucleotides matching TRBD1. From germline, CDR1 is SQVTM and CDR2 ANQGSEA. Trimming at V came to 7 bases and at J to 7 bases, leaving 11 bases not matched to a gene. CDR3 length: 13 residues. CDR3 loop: CSAMGQEGRGYTF. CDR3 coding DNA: TGCAGCGCCATGGGACAGGAAGGTCGTGGCTACACCTTC.

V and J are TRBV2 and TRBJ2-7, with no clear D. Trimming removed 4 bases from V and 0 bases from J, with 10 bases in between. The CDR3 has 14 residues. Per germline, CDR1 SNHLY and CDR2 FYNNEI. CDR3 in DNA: TGTGCCAGCAGTGCAGTGGATTCCTCCTACGAGCAGTACTTC. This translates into CASSAVDSSYEQYF.

The CDR3 loop reads CATSRARGYNQPQHF. Written as DNA, the CDR3 is TGTGCCACCAGCAGAGCCAGGGGATACAATCAGCCCCAGCATTTT. This chain links TRBV15 with TRBJ1-5; a weak D match, TRBD1 (6 bases). Trimming took off 1 base at V and 3 bases at J, with 10 bases between the two ends. This CDR3 is built from 15 residues. Germline assignment: CDR1 LNHNV and CDR2 YYDKDF (reference sequence).